The 2 T cell receptor beta chains listed next were all sequenced from one sample in a study of siplizumab effects on memory and regulatory T cells. TCRdb keeps only in-frame clones here, not all; method: immunoSEQ multiplex PCR. Among some 97,000 clones, about 90% were seen once, and the ten largest hold 0.15%. The sample comprised CD4+ T cells sorted from blood. These TCRs come from a human donor in good health.

This rearrangement joins TRBV19 to TRBJ1-2, with D tentatively TRBD1 (5 bases). V was shortened by 4 bases and J by 6 bases, with 12 bases between the two germline ends. The CDR3 spans 13 residues. The germline CDR1 and CDR2 sequences are LNHDA and SQIVND (reference sequence). The CDR3 DNA follows: TGTGCCAGTAGTAGCGGGACGGGAAATGGCTACACCTTC. This codes for CASSSGTGNGYTF.

Concerning this clone: This CDR3 is also generated by other DNA sequences in the sample. The CDR3 spells CASSPLGVTEAFF. The CDR3 DNA reads TGTGCCAGCAGCCCATTAGGAGTGACTGAAGCTTTCTTT. This sequence joins TRBV11-2 and TRBJ1-1; D gene unclear. V was pared by 5 bases and J by 5 bases, with 12 bases between. Germline-derived CDR1 and CDR2 are SGHAT and FQNNGV. The CDR3 is made up of 13 amino acids.